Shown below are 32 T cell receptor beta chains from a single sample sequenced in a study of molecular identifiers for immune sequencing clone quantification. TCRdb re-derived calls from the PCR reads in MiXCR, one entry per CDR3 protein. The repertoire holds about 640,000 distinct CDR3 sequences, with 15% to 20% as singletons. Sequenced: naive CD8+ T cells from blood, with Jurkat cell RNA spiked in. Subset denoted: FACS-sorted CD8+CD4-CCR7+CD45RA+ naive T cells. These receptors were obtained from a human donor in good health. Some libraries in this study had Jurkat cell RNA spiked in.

CDR3 nucleotides: TGTGCCAGTAGTATGGGGGGTAATTCACCCCTCCACTTT. Its protein product is CASSMGGNSPLHF. The chain combines TRBV19 with TRBJ1-6; D possibly corresponds to TRBD1 (5 bases). Germline V gives CDR1 LNHDA, CDR2 SQIVND (reference sequence). Trimming removed 3 bases from V and 6 bases from J, with 6 bases in between. This CDR3 is built from 13 residues.

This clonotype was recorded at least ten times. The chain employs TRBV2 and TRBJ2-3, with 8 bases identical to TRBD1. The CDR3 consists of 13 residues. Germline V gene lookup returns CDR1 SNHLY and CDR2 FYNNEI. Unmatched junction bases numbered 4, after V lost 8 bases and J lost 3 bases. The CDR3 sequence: CASWTGTTDTQYF. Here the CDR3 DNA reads TGTGCCAGCTGGACAGGGACTACAGATACGCAGTATTTT. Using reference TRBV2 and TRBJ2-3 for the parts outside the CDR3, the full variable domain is EPEVTQTPSHQVTQMGQEVILRCVPISNHLYFYWYRQILGQKVEFLVSFYNNEISEKSEIFDDQFSVERPDGSNFTLKIRSTKLEDSAMYFCASWTGTTDTQYFGPGTRLTVL.

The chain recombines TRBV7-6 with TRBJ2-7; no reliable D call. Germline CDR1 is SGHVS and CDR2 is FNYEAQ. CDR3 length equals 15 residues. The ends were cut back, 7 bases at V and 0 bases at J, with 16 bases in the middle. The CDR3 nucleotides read TGTGCCAGCAACCCTGGTATGGGTGCCTCCTACGAGCAGTACTTC. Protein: CASNPGMGASYEQYF.

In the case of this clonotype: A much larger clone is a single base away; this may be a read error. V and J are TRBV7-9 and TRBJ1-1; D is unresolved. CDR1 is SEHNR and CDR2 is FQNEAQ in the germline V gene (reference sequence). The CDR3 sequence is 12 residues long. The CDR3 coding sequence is TGTGCCAGCAGCAGCATTTACACTGAAGCTCTCTTT. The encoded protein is CASSSIYTEALF.

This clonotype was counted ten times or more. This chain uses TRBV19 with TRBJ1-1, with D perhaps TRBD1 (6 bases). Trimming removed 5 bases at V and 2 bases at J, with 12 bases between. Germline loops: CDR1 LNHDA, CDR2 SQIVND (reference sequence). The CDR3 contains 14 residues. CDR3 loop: CASSYGGFNTEAFF. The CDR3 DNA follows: TGTGCCAGTAGTTACGGGGGCTTTAACACTGAAGCTTTCTTT. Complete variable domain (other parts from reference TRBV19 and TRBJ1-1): DGGITQSPKYLFRKEGQNVTLSCEQNLNHDAMYWYRQDPGQGLRLIYYSQIVNDFQKGDIAEGYSVSREKKESFPLTVTSAQKNPTAFYLCASSYGGFNTEAFFGQGTRLTVV.

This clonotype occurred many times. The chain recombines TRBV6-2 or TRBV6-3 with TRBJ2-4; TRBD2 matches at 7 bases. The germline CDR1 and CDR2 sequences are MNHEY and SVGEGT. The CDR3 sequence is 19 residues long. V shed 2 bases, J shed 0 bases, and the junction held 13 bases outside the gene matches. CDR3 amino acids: CASSYVAGLQTRAKNIQYF. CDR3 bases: TGTGCCAGCAGTTACGTAGCGGGTCTCCAAACACGAGCCAAAAACATTCAGTACTTC.

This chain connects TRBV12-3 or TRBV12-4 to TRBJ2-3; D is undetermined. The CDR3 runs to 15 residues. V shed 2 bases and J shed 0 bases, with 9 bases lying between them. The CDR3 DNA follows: TGTGCCAGCAGTTTAACCCACCTTAGCACAGATACGCAGTATTTT. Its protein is CASSLTHLSTDTQYF.

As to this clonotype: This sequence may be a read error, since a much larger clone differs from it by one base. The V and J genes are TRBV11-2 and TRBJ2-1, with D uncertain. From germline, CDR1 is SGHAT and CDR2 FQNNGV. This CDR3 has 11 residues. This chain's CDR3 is CASSHYNEQSF. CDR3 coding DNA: TGTGCCAGCAGCCACTACAATGAGCAGTCCTTC.

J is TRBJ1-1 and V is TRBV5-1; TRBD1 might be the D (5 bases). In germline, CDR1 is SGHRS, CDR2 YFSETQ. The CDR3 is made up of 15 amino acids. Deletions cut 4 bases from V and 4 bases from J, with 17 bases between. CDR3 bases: TGCGCCAGCAGCCCTCGGCGGGGGGGGACCACTGAAGCTTTCTTT. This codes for CASSPRRGGTTEAFF.

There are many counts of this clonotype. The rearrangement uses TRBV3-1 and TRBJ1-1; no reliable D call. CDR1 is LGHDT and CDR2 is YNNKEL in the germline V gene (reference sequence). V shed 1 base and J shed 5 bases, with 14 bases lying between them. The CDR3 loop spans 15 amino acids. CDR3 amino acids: CASSQVTSPGTEAFF. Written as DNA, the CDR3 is TGTGCCAGCAGCCAAGTAACAAGCCCGGGGACTGAAGCTTTCTTT.

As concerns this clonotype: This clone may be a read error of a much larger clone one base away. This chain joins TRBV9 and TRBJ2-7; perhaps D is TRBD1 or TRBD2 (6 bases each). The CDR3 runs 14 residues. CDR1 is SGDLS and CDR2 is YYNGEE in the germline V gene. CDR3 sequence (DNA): TGTGCCAGCAGCGTAGGACAGGACTACTACGAGCAGTGCTTC. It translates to CASSVGQDYYEQCF.

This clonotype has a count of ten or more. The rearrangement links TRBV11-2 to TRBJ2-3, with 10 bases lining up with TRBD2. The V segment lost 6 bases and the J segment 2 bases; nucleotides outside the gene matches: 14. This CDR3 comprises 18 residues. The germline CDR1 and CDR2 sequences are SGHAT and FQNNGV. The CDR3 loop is CASSFPRSGGGTTDTQYF. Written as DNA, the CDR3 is TGTGCCAGCAGTTTCCCCCGGAGCGGGGGGGGAACCACAGATACGCAGTATTTT.

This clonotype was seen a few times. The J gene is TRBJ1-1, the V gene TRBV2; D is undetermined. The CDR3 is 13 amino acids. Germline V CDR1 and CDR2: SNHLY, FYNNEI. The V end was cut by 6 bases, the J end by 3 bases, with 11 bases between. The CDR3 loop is CASSPPGYTEAFF. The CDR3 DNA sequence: TGTGCCAGCAGCCCCCCGGGGTACACTGAAGCTTTCTTT.

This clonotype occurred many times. The CDR3 loop is CASSSRIGQAPYEQYF. The DNA for the CDR3 is TGTGCCAGCAGTTCGCGGATTGGACAGGCCCCCTACGAGCAGTACTTC. This chain joins TRBV28 and TRBJ2-7; 7 bases agree with TRBD1. J lost 2 bases, V lost 4 bases, and 11 bases had no gene match. Germline-derived CDR1 and CDR2 are MDHEN and SYDVKM. This CDR3 is built from 16 residues.

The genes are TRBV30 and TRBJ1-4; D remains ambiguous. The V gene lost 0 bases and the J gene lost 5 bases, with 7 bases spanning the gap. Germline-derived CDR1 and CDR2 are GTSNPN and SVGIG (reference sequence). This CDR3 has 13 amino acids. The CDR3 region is CAWSVQGNEKLFF. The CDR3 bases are TGTGCCTGGAGTGTACAAGGGAATGAAAAACTGTTTTTT.

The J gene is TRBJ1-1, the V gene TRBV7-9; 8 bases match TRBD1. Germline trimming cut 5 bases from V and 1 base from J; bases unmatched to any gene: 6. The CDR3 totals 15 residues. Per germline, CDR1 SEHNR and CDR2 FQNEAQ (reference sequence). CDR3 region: CASSTIGQGNTEAFF. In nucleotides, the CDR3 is TGTGCCAGCAGCACAATAGGACAGGGGAACACTGAAGCTTTCTTT.

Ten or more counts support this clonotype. CDR3 in DNA: TGTGCCAGCAGTTCCATTCCCAACGATACGCAGTATTTT. The encoded protein is CASSSIPNDTQYF. The J gene is TRBJ2-3, the V gene TRBV27; D is undetermined. The ends were cut back, 4 bases at V and 6 bases at J, with 11 bases in the middle. The germline gives CDR1 MNHEY, CDR2 SMNVEV (reference sequence). The CDR3 contains 13 residues.

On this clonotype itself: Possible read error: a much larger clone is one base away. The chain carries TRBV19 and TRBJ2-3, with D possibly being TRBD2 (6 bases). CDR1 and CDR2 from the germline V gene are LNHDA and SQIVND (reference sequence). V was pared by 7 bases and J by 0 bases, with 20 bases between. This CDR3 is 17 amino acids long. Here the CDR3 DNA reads TGTGCCAGTAATATCCTCCCTGTAGCGGTAAGCACAGATACGCAGTATTTT. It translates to CASNILPVAVSTDTQYF.

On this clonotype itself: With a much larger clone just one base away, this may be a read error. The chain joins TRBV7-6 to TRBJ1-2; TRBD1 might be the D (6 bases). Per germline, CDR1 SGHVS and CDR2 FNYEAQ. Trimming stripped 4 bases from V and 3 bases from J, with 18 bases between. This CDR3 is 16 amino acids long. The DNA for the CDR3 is TGTGCCAGCAGCTCCCAAGGGGGTGAGGTTGACTATGGCTACACCTTC. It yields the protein CASSSQGGEVDYGYTF.

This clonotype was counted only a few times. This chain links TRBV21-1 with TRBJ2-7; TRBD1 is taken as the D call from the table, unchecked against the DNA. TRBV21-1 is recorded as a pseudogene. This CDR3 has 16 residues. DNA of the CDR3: TGTGCCAGCTGGCGGTCGTGGGACAGGGGCCCCTACGAGCAGTACTTC. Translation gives CASWRSWDRGPYEQYF.

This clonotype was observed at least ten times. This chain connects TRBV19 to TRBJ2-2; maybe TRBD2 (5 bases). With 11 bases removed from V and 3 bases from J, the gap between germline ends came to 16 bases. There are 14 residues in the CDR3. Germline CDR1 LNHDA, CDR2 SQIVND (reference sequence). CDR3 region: CAATWGVDTGELFF. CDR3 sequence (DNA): TGTGCCGCAACGTGGGGAGTAGACACCGGGGAGCTGTTTTTT.

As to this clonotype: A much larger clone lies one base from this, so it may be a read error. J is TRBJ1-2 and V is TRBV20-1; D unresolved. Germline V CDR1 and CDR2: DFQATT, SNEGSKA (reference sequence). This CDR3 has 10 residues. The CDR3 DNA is TGCAGTGCTAGGGACTATGGCTACGCCTTC. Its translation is CSARDYGYAF.

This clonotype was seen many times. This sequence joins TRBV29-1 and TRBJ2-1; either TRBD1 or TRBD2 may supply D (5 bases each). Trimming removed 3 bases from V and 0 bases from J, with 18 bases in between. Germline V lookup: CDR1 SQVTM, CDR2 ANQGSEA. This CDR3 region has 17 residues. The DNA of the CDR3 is TGCAGCGTTGACGGGACCAGAGAGGTCTTCTCCTACAATGAGCAGTTCTTC. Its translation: CSVDGTREVFSYNEQFF.

CDR3 nucleotide sequence: TGCGCCAGCAGCCATAGCGGCCAATACAATGAGCAGTTCTTC. This encodes CASSHSGQYNEQFF. The chain has TRBV4-1 and TRBJ2-1; tentative D call: TRBD2 (6 bases). The CDR3 covers 14 residues. Germline-derived CDR1 and CDR2 are MGHRA and YSYEKL. Between the trimmed V and J ends, which lost 3 bases and 4 bases, there was a span of 10 bases.

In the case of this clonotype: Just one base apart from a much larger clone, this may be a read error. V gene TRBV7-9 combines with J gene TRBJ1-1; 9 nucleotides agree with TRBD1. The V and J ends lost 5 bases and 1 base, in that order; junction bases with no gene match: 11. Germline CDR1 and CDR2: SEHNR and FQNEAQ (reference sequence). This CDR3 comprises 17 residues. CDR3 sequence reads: CASSLGWTGVTNTEAFF. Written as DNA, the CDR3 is TGTGCCAGCAGCCTGGGGTGGACAGGGGTCACGAACACTGAAGCTTTCTTT.

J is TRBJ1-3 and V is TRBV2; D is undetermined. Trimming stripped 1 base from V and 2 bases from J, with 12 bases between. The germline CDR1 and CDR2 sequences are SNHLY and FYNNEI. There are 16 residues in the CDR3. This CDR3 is CASSEGGYYPGNTIYF. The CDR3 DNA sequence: TGTGCCAGCAGTGAAGGGGGATATTACCCTGGAAACACCATATATTTT.

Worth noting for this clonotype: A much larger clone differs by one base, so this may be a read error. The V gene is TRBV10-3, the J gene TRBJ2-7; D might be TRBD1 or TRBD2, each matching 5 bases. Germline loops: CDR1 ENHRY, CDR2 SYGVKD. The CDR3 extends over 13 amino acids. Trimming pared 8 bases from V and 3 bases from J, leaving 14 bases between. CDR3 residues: CAISAGSNYEQYF. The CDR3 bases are TGTGCCATCTCGGCAGGGAGTAACTACGAGCAGTACTTC.

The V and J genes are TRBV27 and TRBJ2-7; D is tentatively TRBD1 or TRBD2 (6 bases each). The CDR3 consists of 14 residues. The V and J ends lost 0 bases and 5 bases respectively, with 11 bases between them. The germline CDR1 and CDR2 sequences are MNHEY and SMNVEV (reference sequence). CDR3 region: CASSLSARGDEQYF. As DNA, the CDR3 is TGTGCCAGCAGTTTATCTGCTAGGGGGGACGAGCAGTACTTC.

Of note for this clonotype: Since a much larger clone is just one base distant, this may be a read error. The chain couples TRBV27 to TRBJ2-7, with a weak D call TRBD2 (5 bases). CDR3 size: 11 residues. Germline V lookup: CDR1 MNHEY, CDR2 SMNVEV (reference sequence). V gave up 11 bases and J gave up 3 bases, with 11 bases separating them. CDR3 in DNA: TGTGCCGCCAGACGGGGCTACGAGCAGTACTTC. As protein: CAARRGYEQYF.

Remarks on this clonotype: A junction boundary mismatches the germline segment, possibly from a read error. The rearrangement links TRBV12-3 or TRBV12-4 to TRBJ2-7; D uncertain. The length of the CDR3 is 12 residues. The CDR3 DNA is TGTGCCAGCAGTTTATTAGGGTACGGGCAGTACTTC. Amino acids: CASSLLGYGQYF.

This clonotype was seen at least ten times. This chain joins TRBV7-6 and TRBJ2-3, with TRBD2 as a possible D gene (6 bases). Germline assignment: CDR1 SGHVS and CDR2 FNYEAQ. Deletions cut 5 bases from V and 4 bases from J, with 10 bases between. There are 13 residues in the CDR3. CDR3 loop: CASSTGVPDTQYF. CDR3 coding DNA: TGTGCCAGCAGCACGGGGGTCCCAGATACGCAGTATTTT.

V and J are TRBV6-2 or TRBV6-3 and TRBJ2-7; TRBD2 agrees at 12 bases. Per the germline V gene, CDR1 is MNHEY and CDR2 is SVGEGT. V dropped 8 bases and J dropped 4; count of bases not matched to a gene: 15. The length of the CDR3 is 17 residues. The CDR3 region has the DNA TGTGCCAGCGGTCACGGGCCCGGACTAGCGGGAATTTACGAGCAGTACTTC. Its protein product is CASGHGPGLAGIYEQYF.